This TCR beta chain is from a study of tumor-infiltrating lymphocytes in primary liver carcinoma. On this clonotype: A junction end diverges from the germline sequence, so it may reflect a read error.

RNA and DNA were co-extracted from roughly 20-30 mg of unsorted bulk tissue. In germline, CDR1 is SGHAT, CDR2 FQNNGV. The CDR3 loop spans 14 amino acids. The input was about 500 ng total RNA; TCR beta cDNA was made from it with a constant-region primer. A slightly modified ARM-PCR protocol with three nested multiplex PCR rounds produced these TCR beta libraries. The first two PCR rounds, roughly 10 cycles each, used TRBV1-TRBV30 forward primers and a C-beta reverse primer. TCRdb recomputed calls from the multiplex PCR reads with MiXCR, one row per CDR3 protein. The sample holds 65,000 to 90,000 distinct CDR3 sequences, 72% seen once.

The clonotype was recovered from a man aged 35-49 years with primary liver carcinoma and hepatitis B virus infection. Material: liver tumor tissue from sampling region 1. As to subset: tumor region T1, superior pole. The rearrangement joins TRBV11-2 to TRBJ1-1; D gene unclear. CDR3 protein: CASSTVGSVTEAFF. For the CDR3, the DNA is TGCGCCAGCAGTACAGTCGGTTCCGTAACTGAAGCTTTCTTT.